This entry concerns a single T cell receptor (beta chain). This sample is drawn from a study of blood T cell repertoires in COVID-19. Enrollees, about 18 to 90 years old, lived in 24 US areas. Two negative PCRs, clearance, or symptom resolution were required of recovered Cohort 3 donors. The assay was immunoSEQ multiplex PCR, and TCRdb's table has in-frame clones only and misses some. The data contain a few hundred thousand clones, roughly 86% of them seen just once; the ten biggest clones take up 8.5% to 10%. With V trimmed by 8 bases and J by 8 bases, 14 bases remained unmatched. The length of the CDR3 is 13 residues. CDR1 is SQVTM and CDR2 is ANQGSEA in the germline V gene.

This chain links TRBV29-1 with TRBJ1-2, with TRBD1 identical over 7 bases. The clonotype was recovered from a woman aged 18 to 35 who had recovered from COVID-19. Sequences were obtained from PBMCs or T cells enriched from blood (not recorded which). CDR3: CSIADRALRGYTF. In DNA, the CDR3 is TGCAGCATAGCCGACAGGGCGCTGCGCGGCTACACCTTC.